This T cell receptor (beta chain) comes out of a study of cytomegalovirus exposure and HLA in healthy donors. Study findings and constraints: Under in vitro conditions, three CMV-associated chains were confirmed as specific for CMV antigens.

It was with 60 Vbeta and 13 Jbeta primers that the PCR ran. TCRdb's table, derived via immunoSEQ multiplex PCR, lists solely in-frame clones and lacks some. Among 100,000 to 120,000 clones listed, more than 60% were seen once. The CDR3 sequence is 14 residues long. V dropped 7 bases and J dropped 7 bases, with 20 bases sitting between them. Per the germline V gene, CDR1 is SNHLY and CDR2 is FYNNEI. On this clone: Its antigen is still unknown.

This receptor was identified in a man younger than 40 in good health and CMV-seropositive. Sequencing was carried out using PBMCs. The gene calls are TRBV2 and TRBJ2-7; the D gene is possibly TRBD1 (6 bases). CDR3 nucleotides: TGTGCCAGCAAACCCGACCGGGACATGGGGGAGCAGTACTTC. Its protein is CASKPDRDMGEQYF.